A single sample gave rise to the 20 T cell receptor beta chains below, sequenced in a study of blood T cell repertoires in COVID-19. Profiling relied on immunoSEQ multiplex PCR, and the TCRdb table lists in-frame clones only, not all of them. The table shows some 320,000 clones, with approximately 91% occurring only once. The sample was PBMCs or T cells enriched from blood (not recorded which). The receptors were sampled from a woman aged 25 to 39 who had been exposed to COVID-19.

The chain links TRBV4-3 to TRBJ1-2; D is unresolved. This CDR3 comprises 13 residues. V was clipped by 2 bases and J by 8 bases, with 12 bases between them. CDR1 and CDR2 (germline): LGHNA, YSLEER. CDR3 residues: CASSQLEGRGYTF. CDR3 nucleotide sequence: TGCGCCAGCAGCCAACTAGAGGGTCGGGGCTACACCTTC.

The V gene is TRBV3-1 (or the pseudogene TRBV3-2), the J gene TRBJ2-4, with D hard to call. V was clipped by 4 bases and J by 0 bases, with 13 bases between them. The germline V gene encodes CDR1 LGHDT and CDR2 YNNKEL (reference sequence). CDR3 length equals 16 residues. The DNA for the CDR3 is TGTGCCAGCAGCCCAGGATACAGTCTAGCCAAAAACATTCAGTACTTC. Translating it yields CASSPGYSLAKNIQYF.

The gene calls are TRBV5-1 and TRBJ2-1; 7 bases fit TRBD2. V shed 2 bases, J shed 4 bases, and the junction held 9 bases outside the gene matches. The CDR3 is 16 residues long. Looked up from germline, CDR1 is SGHRS and CDR2 is YFSETQ. The CDR3 nucleotides are TGCGCCAGCAGCTTAAGCCCGGGGGGTCCTTACAATGAGCAGTTCTTC. It codes for CASSLSPGGPYNEQFF.

The chain links TRBV11-2 to TRBJ2-4, with 9 bases matching TRBD2. Germline assignment: CDR1 SGHAT and CDR2 FQNNGV. CDR3 length equals 18 residues. The V gene end was trimmed by 7 bases and the J gene end by 3 bases; junction bases not matched to a gene: 16. CDR3 nucleotide sequence: TGTGCCAGCAAGCCGCCGTGGCGGGGGGGCTTCGTCAAAAACATTCAGTACTTC. Protein product: CASKPPWRGGFVKNIQYF.

The rearrangement links TRBV5-5 to TRBJ2-2; TRBD2 matches at 9 bases. The CDR3 runs to 19 residues. The V gene end was trimmed by 2 bases and the J gene end by 2 bases; junction bases not matched to a gene: 13. Germline V gene lookup returns CDR1 SGHKS and CDR2 YYEKEE (reference sequence). The CDR3 bases are TGTGCCAGCAGCTTCCACCCTGTTAGCGGGGGCTTCAACACCGGGGAGCTGTTTTTT. Translating gives CASSFHPVSGGFNTGELFF.

There are a few counts of this clone. The chain employs TRBV4-3 and TRBJ1-5; D is undetermined. The CDR3 is 13 residues long. Looked up from germline, CDR1 is LGHNA and CDR2 is YSLEER. Deletions cut 1 base from V and 6 bases from J, with 7 bases between. CDR3 sequence (DNA): TGCGCCAGCAGCCAAGGGAGGGTTCAGCCCCAGCATTTT. It encodes CASSQGRVQPQHF.

This chain joins TRBV7-9 and TRBJ1-2; D gene ambiguous. CDR1 and CDR2 (germline): SEHNR, FQNEAQ (reference sequence). The CDR3 covers 13 residues. V gave up 0 bases and J gave up 12 bases, with 14 bases separating them. The CDR3: CASSLAEDRRHTF. CDR3 sequence (DNA): TGTGCCAGCAGCTTAGCCGAGGACCGGAGGCACACCTTC.

The gene calls are TRBV18 and TRBJ1-6; 7 positions match TRBD1. The germline V gene has CDR1 KGHSH and CDR2 LQKENI. Germline trimming cut 4 bases from V and 5 bases from J; bases unmatched to any gene: 8. This CDR3 has 16 amino acids. CDR3 bases: TGTGCCAGCTCACAGTTCGGACAGGTTAATAATTCACCCCTCCACTTT. Protein sequence: CASSQFGQVNNSPLHF.

This chain connects TRBV19 to TRBJ2-7; TRBD1 matches at 7 bases. After removal of 10 bases from V and 5 bases from J, the junction contained 5 bases not matched to a gene. The CDR3 runs to 11 residues. The germline V gene encodes CDR1 LNHDA and CDR2 SQIVND (reference sequence). The chain's CDR3 is CATTTGNEQYF. CDR3 DNA: TGTGCCACCACGACAGGGAACGAGCAGTACTTC.

The chain has TRBV7-9 and TRBJ2-3, with a weak D call TRBD2 (7 bases). V lost 5 bases and J lost 3, with 27 bases in between. The germline CDR1 and CDR2 sequences are SEHNR and FQNEAQ (reference sequence). The CDR3 spans 19 residues. This CDR3 reads CASSPIRRAGAHATDTQYF. The CDR3 DNA reads TGTGCCAGCAGCCCGATCCGGCGGGCGGGGGCGCACGCGACAGATACGCAGTATTTT.

This clone was seen only once. The gene calls are TRBV14 and TRBJ1-1, with D perhaps matching TRBD1 (6 bases). From germline, CDR1 is SGHDN and CDR2 FVKESK. Trimming shortened V by 3 bases and J by 1 base, and 18 bases separated the two germline ends. The CDR3 is 17 amino acids. CDR3 sequence (DNA): TGTGCCAGCAGCCACTTAGCTTCCGGGACAACGAACACTGAAGCTTTCTTT. As protein: CASSHLASGTTNTEAFF.

The chain combines TRBV24-1 with TRBJ1-5; no firm D call. Germline loops: CDR1 KGHDR, CDR2 SFDVKD. This CDR3 comprises 17 residues. Trimming stripped 1 base from V and 0 bases from J, with 12 bases between. The CDR3 coding sequence is TGTGCCACCAGTGATTTCGCCCGGAGTCATAGCAATCAGCCCCAGCATTTT. It specifies CATSDFARSHSNQPQHF.

Concerning this clone: In the same sample, other DNA sequences code for this CDR3. The V call is TRBV15, the J call TRBJ1-5; weak D call: TRBD1 (5 bases). The V and J ends lost 1 base and 5 bases respectively, with 9 bases between them. Per germline, CDR1 LNHNV and CDR2 YYDKDF (reference sequence). This CDR3 is built from 14 residues. DNA of the CDR3: TGTGCCACCAGCAGAGGGGGCTTTGATCAGCCCCAGCATTTT. It translates to CATSRGGFDQPQHF.

In nucleotides, the CDR3 is TGTGCCAGCAAGTCGACAGGGACCTACGAGCAGTACTTC. Protein product: CASKSTGTYEQYF. V usage is TRBV2 and J usage is TRBJ2-7; 7 nucleotides match TRBD1. CDR1 is SNHLY, CDR2 FYNNEI, per germline. The CDR3 loop spans 13 amino acids. The V and J ends lost 7 bases and 2 bases, in that order; junction bases with no gene match: 5.

The CDR3 DNA follows: TGTGCCAGCAGTGAATTGGGGGGGGCGCAGGGTGGCTACACCTTC. It encodes CASSELGGAQGGYTF. This chain connects TRBV25-1 to TRBJ1-2, with D possibly TRBD1 on 6 matching bases. The germline V gene encodes CDR1 MGHDK and CDR2 SYGVNS. The CDR3 spans 15 residues. V was pared by 1 base and J by 7 bases, with 16 bases between.

This clone was detected only once. V is TRBV28 and J is TRBJ1-1, with no clear D. The CDR3 runs to 14 residues. Trimming took 1 base from V and 0 from J, leaving 6 bases between them. Per germline, CDR1 MDHEN and CDR2 SYDVKM. The CDR3 sequence is CASSLYEVNTEAFF. The CDR3 coding sequence is TGTGCCAGCAGTTTATATGAGGTGAACACTGAAGCTTTCTTT.

The chain couples TRBV10-3 to TRBJ2-3, with 8 bases lining up with TRBD2. Germline loops: CDR1 ENHRY, CDR2 SYGVKD. The CDR3 is 13 amino acids. The J segment lost 3 bases and the V segment lost 6 bases, leaving 2 bases of the junction unmatched. In nucleotides, the CDR3 is TGTGCCATCAGCGGGGGGGCAACAGATACGCAGTATTTT. Translation gives CAISGGATDTQYF.

As concerns this clone: An end of the junction differs from the germline gene, which may be a read error. The CDR3 protein is CASSESGTVWSAF. In DNA form, the CDR3 reads TGTGCCAGCAGCGAATCCGGGACAGTTTGGTCCGCCTTC. The V call is TRBV3-1 (or the pseudogene TRBV3-2), the J call TRBJ1-2; 7 nucleotides match TRBD1. The V gene's germline CDR1 is LGHDT and CDR2 YNNKEL (reference sequence). CDR3 length equals 13 residues.

This clone was seen a handful of times. The chain joins TRBV5-1 to TRBJ1-2; TRBD1 might be the D (5 bases). The CDR3 contains 14 residues. The germline CDR1 and CDR2 sequences are SGHRS and YFSETQ. Trimming shortened V by 4 bases and J by 4 bases, and 14 bases separated the two germline ends. CDR3: CASSPVGGLYGYTF. In DNA form, the CDR3 reads TGCGCCAGCAGCCCCGTGGGGGGTCTCTATGGCTACACCTTC.

The table lists this clone with a few counts. This chain connects TRBV18 to TRBJ1-3, with D perhaps matching TRBD1 (5 bases). Trimming left V 1 base short and J 0 bases short, with 10 bases between. This CDR3 region has 16 residues. Germline assignment: CDR1 KGHSH and CDR2 LQKENI. CDR3 residues: CASSPLPDNSGNTIYF. The CDR3 DNA reads as TGTGCCAGCTCACCACTTCCGGACAACTCTGGAAACACCATATATTTT.